A single sample is the source of the 7 T cell receptor beta chains below, sequenced in a study of blood T cell repertoires in COVID-19. Profiling relied on immunoSEQ multiplex PCR, and the TCRdb table lists in-frame clones only, not all of them. The sample lists about 120,000 clones, around 77% occurring once. Sequenced sample: peripheral blood. The receptors were gathered from a human donor in a cohort sampled during active COVID-19.

This rearrangement joins TRBV15 to TRBJ2-7; weak D call: TRBD1 (6 bases). This CDR3 contains 14 residues. CDR1 and CDR2 from the germline V gene are LNHNV and YYDKDF (reference sequence). Between the trimmed V and J ends, which lost 0 bases and 7 bases, there was a span of 13 bases. The CDR3 sequence is CATSRDKGELEQYF. The CDR3 nucleotides are TGTGCCACCAGCAGAGATAAGGGGGAATTGGAGCAGTACTTC.

The chain joins TRBV7-9 to TRBJ2-7; 12 nucleotides agree with TRBD2. The trim removed 6 bases at V and 3 bases at J, leaving 9 bases unmatched. The CDR3 sequence is 16 residues long. Germline CDR1 reads SEHNR; CDR2 reads FQNEAQ (reference sequence). CDR3 in amino acids: CASSTWTSGKLYEQYF. In nucleotides, the CDR3 is TGTGCCAGCAGTACTTGGACTAGCGGGAAACTCTACGAGCAGTACTTC.

The V gene is TRBV18, the J gene TRBJ2-7; unclear D gene. CDR3 size: 14 residues. With 1 base removed from V and 0 bases from J, the gap between germline ends came to 7 bases. Germline CDR1 and CDR2: KGHSH and LQKENI. The CDR3 coding sequence is TGTGCCAGCTCACCACTAGCCTTCTCCTACGAGCAGTACTTC. Protein sequence: CASSPLAFSYEQYF.

CDR3 sequence: CASSHAGGGSLEQYF. Here the CDR3 DNA reads TGTGCCAGCAGCCACGCCGGCGGGGGCTCCCTCGAGCAGTACTTC. The V call is TRBV3-1 (or the pseudogene TRBV3-2), the J call TRBJ2-7; the D gene is possibly TRBD2 (7 bases). The CDR3 extends over 15 amino acids. CDR1 and CDR2 (germline): LGHDT, YNNKEL (reference sequence). Deletions cut 3 bases from V and 6 bases from J, with 18 bases between.

This clone was found a few times. This chain uses TRBV5-1 with TRBJ2-1; tentative D call: TRBD1 (6 bases). This CDR3 contains 12 residues. V lost 3 bases, J lost 9 bases, and 10 bases lay in between. CDR1 is SGHRS, CDR2 YFSETQ, per germline. The CDR3 DNA is TGCGCCAGCAGCTGGGACATGACTGAGCAGTTCTTC. Amino acid sequence: CASSWDMTEQFF.

The genes are TRBV6-5 and TRBJ1-1; TRBD1 is a possible D gene (5 bases). V lost 5 bases, J lost 7 bases, and 20 bases lay in between. The CDR3 has 15 amino acids. Looked up from germline, CDR1 is MNHEY and CDR2 is SVGAGI. CDR3 loop: CASSSRGIGLFEAFF. CDR3 in DNA: TGTGCCAGCAGTAGCCGGGGGATCGGCCTCTTTGAAGCTTTCTTT.

The J gene is TRBJ1-1, the V gene TRBV28; no clear D. V shed 3 bases and J shed 4 bases, with 9 bases lying between them. Germline values: CDR1 MDHEN, CDR2 SYDVKM. CDR3 length: 13 residues. The CDR3 nucleotides are TGTGCCAGCAGTTTCCAGGATGCCACTGAAGCTTTCTTT. Translation gives CASSFQDATEAFF.